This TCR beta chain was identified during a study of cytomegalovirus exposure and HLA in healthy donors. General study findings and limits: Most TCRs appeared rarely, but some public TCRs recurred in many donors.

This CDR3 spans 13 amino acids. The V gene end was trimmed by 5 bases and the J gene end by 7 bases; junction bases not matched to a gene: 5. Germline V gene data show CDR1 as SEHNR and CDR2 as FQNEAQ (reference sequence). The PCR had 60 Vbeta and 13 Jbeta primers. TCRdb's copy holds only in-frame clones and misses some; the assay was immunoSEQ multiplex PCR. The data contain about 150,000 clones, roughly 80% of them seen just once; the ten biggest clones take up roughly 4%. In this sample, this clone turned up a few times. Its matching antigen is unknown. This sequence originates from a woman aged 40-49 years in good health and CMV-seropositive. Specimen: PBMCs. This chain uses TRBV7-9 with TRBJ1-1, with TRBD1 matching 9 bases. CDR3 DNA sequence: TGTGCCAGCAGCGCACAGGGGGCGGGTGAAGCTTTCTTT. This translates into CASSAQGAGEAFF.